This T cell receptor (beta chain) was profiled in a study of blood T cell repertoires in COVID-19. As handled by the study authors: Quantification of nucleated cells was approximated via reference gene primer amplification. Method: immunoSEQ multiplex PCR; TCRdb's copy keeps in-frame clones and lacks some. V and J calls and clone size are those listed in that table; D and trimming were worked out from the DNA. The table has roughly 250,000 clones, approximately 90% seen once. CDR3 length: 20 amino acids. The table lists this clone with a count of one. Participants' own reports of clinical history determined their cohort assignment.

This clonotype originated in a middle-aged woman with acute COVID-19. The material sequenced was PBMCs or T cells enriched from blood (not recorded which). This rearrangement joins TRBV21-1 to TRBJ1-6; the table's D call, TRBD1, was not checked against the DNA. TRBV21-1 is a documented pseudogene. CDR3 in amino acids: CARPKGRGGACRVGNSPLHF. CDR3 bases: TGTGCCAGGCCTAAGGGGAGAGGGGGCGCCTGCCGAGTGGGGAATTCACCCCTCCACTTT.